The 28 T cell receptor beta chains in this list originate from one sample, sequenced in a study of read filtering for tumor transcriptome and immune sequencing. From around 440 ng of RNA, a library with molecular barcoded alpha/delta and beta/gamma adaptors was made. TCRdb reanalysed the reads using MiXCR and keeps one entry per CDR3 protein. The repertoire includes nearly 60,000 distinct CDR3 sequences, more than 9% of them detected once, and 15% to 20% sits in the top ten. Sequencing was performed on a population of CD138-negative cells sorted from bone marrow. The origin of the receptors is a donor at least 40 years old with multiple myeloma.

Many counts were recorded for this clonotype. The chain employs TRBV7-9 and TRBJ2-2; TRBD2 matches at 9 bases. The CDR3 loop spans 14 amino acids. J gave up 6 bases and V 5 bases, and 4 bases lay outside the gene matches. The germline V gene has CDR1 SEHNR and CDR2 FQNEAQ (reference sequence). DNA for the CDR3: TGTGCCAGCAGCCCCATAGCGGGGGCCGGGGAGCTGTTTTTT. This codes for CASSPIAGAGELFF.

The genes are TRBV19 and TRBJ2-1, with TRBD1 matching over 9 bases. In germline, CDR1 is LNHDA, CDR2 SQIVND (reference sequence). The CDR3 has 17 amino acids. CDR3 coding DNA: TGTGTCAGCAGTAGATTCCCAGGGACAGGGAGTGGCAATGAGCAGTTCTTC. Translation: CVSSRFPGTGSGNEQFF.

In the case of this clonotype: This may be a read error, as it is one base from a much larger clone. This chain connects TRBV20-1 to TRBJ2-5, with D possibly TRBD1 on 5 matching bases. Looked up from germline, CDR1 is DFQATT and CDR2 is SNEGSKA (reference sequence). The CDR3 covers 13 residues. The CDR3 sequence: CSARDDSQETQHF. DNA of the CDR3: TGCAGTGCTAGAGACGACAGCCAAGAGACCCAGCACTTC.

This clonotype was picked up many times. This chain links TRBV10-1 with TRBJ2-5; tentative D call: TRBD2 (7 bases). Germline-derived CDR1 and CDR2 are WNHNN and SYGVQD (reference sequence). This CDR3 region has 14 residues. Trimming cost V 10 bases and J 1 base, with 16 bases left between them. This chain's CDR3 is CANKGGGTQETQYF. CDR3 coding DNA: TGCGCCAACAAGGGAGGGGGGACCCAAGAGACCCAGTACTTC.

This clonotype was counted ten times or more. The chain has TRBV6-1 and TRBJ2-1; TRBD2 is a possible D gene (5 bases). The CDR3 is made up of 15 amino acids. V gave up 6 bases and J gave up 4 bases, with 16 bases separating them. Germline-derived CDR1 and CDR2 are MNHNS and SASEGT. CDR3 in amino acids: CASSPPGSTYNEQFF. DNA for the CDR3: TGTGCCAGCAGCCCCCCGGGGTCAACTTACAATGAGCAGTTCTTC.

Of note for this clonotype: This may be a read error, as it is one base from a much larger clone. The chain links TRBV3-1 to TRBJ2-1; 8 bases agree with TRBD1. Germline CDR1 and CDR2: LGHDT and YNNKEL (reference sequence). Losses at the gene ends were 11 bases for V and 2 bases for J; bases not matched to a gene: 8. The CDR3 is 14 residues long. CDR3 sequence reads: CAGKQGVAYNEQFF. The CDR3 bases are TGTGCCGGTAAACAGGGGGTTGCCTACAATGAGCAGTTCTTC.

Turning to this clonotype: This may stem from a read error, because a much larger clone lies one nucleotide away. The gene calls are TRBV7-3 and TRBJ2-2, with 9 positions matching TRBD1. This CDR3 spans 18 amino acids. V lost 0 bases, J lost 5 bases, and 10 bases stayed unmatched. Germline CDR1 SGHTA, CDR2 FQGTGA. CDR3 nucleotides: TGTGCCAGCAGCTTAACAGGTTCAGGACAGGGGACGACCGGGGAGCTGTTTTTT. Translated: CASSLTGSGQGTTGELFF.

This clonotype was observed at least ten times. The J gene is TRBJ2-5, the V gene TRBV20-1; 8 nucleotides agree with TRBD1. The J segment lost 4 bases and the V segment lost 0 bases, leaving 7 bases of the junction unmatched. The CDR3 contains 15 residues. Germline V gene data show CDR1 as DFQATT and CDR2 as SNEGSKA (reference sequence). CDR3 sequence (DNA): TGCAGTGCTAGAGATTGGGCAGGGACAGGAGAGACCCAGTACTTC. Its translation: CSARDWAGTGETQYF.

This clonotype showed up just a few times. The chain uses TRBV6-1 and TRBJ2-7; no reliable D call. The CDR3 is made up of 12 amino acids. Trimming removed 3 bases from V and 13 bases from J, with 16 bases in between. Germline loops: CDR1 MNHNS, CDR2 SASEGT. This CDR3 is CASSDWTTHVYF. The CDR3 coding sequence is TGTGCCAGCAGTGACTGGACGACGCACGTCTACTTC.

This clonotype was counted at least ten times. The CDR3 nucleotides are TGTGCCAGCAGCGACAGCAACACTGAAGCTTTCTTT. As protein: CASSDSNTEAFF. The chain recombines TRBV7-9 with TRBJ1-1, with D perhaps TRBD1 (5 bases). Germline V gene sequence: CDR1 SEHNR, CDR2 FQNEAQ (reference sequence). V gave up 5 bases and J gave up 2 bases, with 6 bases separating them. This CDR3 is built from 12 residues.

The rearrangement joins TRBV3-1 to TRBJ2-1, with 9 bases fitting TRBD2. The germline V gene has CDR1 LGHDT and CDR2 YNNKEL (reference sequence). Trimming cost V 0 bases and J 8 bases; bases outside gene matches: 8. This CDR3 region has 16 residues. CDR3 protein: CASSQERLAARDEQFF. CDR3 DNA: TGTGCCAGCAGCCAAGAACGACTAGCGGCACGGGATGAGCAGTTCTTC.

This clonotype came up many times. The chain carries TRBV7-9 and TRBJ1-1; D is perhaps TRBD1 (5 bases). This CDR3 comprises 17 residues. Between the trimmed V and J ends, which lost 1 base and 3 bases, there was a span of 18 bases. Germline V gene sequence: CDR1 SEHNR, CDR2 FQNEAQ (reference sequence). CDR3 protein: CASSLVGQGNFHTEAFF. Here the CDR3 DNA reads TGTGCCAGCAGCTTAGTAGGGCAGGGCAATTTCCACACTGAAGCTTTCTTT.

This clonotype was recorded many times. The chain combines TRBV5-1 with TRBJ2-1, with D tentatively TRBD1 or TRBD2 (5 bases each). The V and J ends lost 5 bases and 6 bases respectively, with 15 bases between them. Germline lookup yields CDR1 SGHRS and CDR2 YFSETQ. The CDR3 runs 14 residues. CDR3 protein: CASSPQGPANEQFF. CDR3 nucleotides: TGCGCCAGCAGTCCCCAGGGACCGGCCAATGAGCAGTTCTTC.

This clonotype was found many times. The V and J genes are TRBV28 and TRBJ2-2; 12 bases fit TRBD1. The CDR3 is 19 amino acids. V lost 6 bases, J lost 7 bases, and 18 bases stayed unmatched. CDR1 and CDR2 (germline): MDHEN, SYDVKM. The CDR3 region has the DNA TGTGCCAGCAGCCTAATCAATCTCCCGGGACAGGGGGCTGACGGGGAGCTGTTTTTT. Its protein is CASSLINLPGQGADGELFF.

The table lists this clonotype with many counts. The chain has TRBV7-2 and TRBJ1-1; D is undetermined. The CDR3 runs 12 residues. V lost 6 bases, J lost 3 bases, and 8 bases lay in between. Germline CDR1 is SGHTA and CDR2 is FQGNSA. For the CDR3, the DNA is TGTGCCAGCAGGGACCTACACACTGAAGCTTTCTTT. Translating it yields CASRDLHTEAFF.

This clonotype was counted at least ten times. The rearrangement uses TRBV2 and TRBJ2-5; D ambiguous. CDR3 length: 12 residues. CDR1 and CDR2 (germline): SNHLY, FYNNEI. The V gene lost 7 bases and the J gene lost 1 base, with 7 bases spanning the gap. This chain's CDR3 is CASKELQETQYF. Here the CDR3 DNA reads TGTGCCAGCAAGGAACTCCAAGAGACCCAGTACTTC.

This clonotype has a count of ten or more. The V and J genes are TRBV11-2 and TRBJ2-2; D remains unclear. Between the trimmed V and J ends, which lost 2 bases and 1 base, there was a span of 14 bases. The CDR3 is 17 amino acids. Germline assignment: CDR1 SGHAT and CDR2 FQNNGV. CDR3 in amino acids: CASSLTRHLGNTGELFF. The CDR3 DNA sequence: TGTGCCAGCAGCTTAACCCGACACCTAGGGAACACCGGGGAGCTGTTTTTT.

This rearrangement joins TRBV5-5 to TRBJ1-5; D might be TRBD1 (6 bases). V lost 0 bases to trimming and J lost 7 bases, with 14 bases between them. The germline V gene has CDR1 SGHKS and CDR2 YYEKEE (reference sequence). The CDR3 extends over 15 amino acids. The CDR3 coding sequence is TGTGCCAGCAGCTTGGAGGGGGTGACTAGGCAGCCCCAGCATTTT. Translated: CASSLEGVTRQPQHF.

As regards this clonotype: The junction and the germline gene differ at one end; a read error may be behind it. The V and J genes are TRBV28 and TRBJ1-6, with D uncertain. The CDR3 is 12 amino acids. The germline V gene has CDR1 MDHEN and CDR2 SYDVKM. CDR3 sequence reads: CASGFVEPSLFF. The CDR3 nucleotides read TGTGCCAGCGGCTTCGTCGAACCAAGCTTGTTCTTT.

As to this clonotype: A read error may be the cause here, since a much bigger clone is one base away. The J gene is TRBJ2-3, the V gene TRBV20-1, with TRBD1 identical over 7 bases. Germline CDR1 DFQATT, CDR2 SNEGSKA (reference sequence). The CDR3 length is 15 residues. V trimming: 6 bases; J trimming: 2 bases; junction bases outside the gene matches: 11. The DNA of the CDR3 is TGCAGTGCCCTGACAGGGCTCGGGTACACAGATACGCAGTATTTT. It specifies CSALTGLGYTDTQYF.

Many counts were recorded for this clonotype. The rearrangement joins TRBV20-1 to TRBJ2-5; 9 bases match TRBD2. The ends lost 8 bases at V and 5 bases at J; junction bases unmatched: 15. The CDR3 has 15 amino acids. Per the germline V gene, CDR1 is DFQATT and CDR2 is SNEGSKA (reference sequence). CDR3 in DNA: TGCAGTCCAGGGGGGCTAGCGGGGACGGGGGAGACCCAGTACTTC. Encoded protein: CSPGGLAGTGETQYF.

This clonotype came up many times. The chain recombines TRBV24-1 with TRBJ2-3; D is perhaps TRBD2 (5 bases). CDR1 is KGHDR, CDR2 SFDVKD, per germline. This CDR3 has 13 amino acids. V lost 7 bases to trimming and J lost 0 bases, with 7 bases between them. CDR3 residues: CATRRESTDTQYF. DNA of the CDR3: TGTGCCACCAGGAGGGAGAGCACAGATACGCAGTATTTT.

This clonotype was recorded many times. This chain links TRBV12-3 or TRBV12-4 with TRBJ2-7, with 7 bases matching TRBD1. Germline trimming cut 5 bases from V and 1 base from J; bases unmatched to any gene: 5. CDR3 length: 14 residues. The DNA of the CDR3 is TGTGCCAGCAGTCGGGACAGTCTTTCCTACGAGCAGTACTTC. Residues: CASSRDSLSYEQYF.

At least ten counts were recorded for this clonotype. This chain links TRBV7-2 with TRBJ2-7, with a weak D call TRBD2 (5 bases). The CDR3 has 14 residues. Trimming stripped 2 bases from V and 6 bases from J, with 14 bases between. Germline V gene sequence: CDR1 SGHTA, CDR2 FQGNSA. CDR3 DNA: TGTGCCAGCAGCTTATTACCGGGGTTGGGCGAGCAGTACTTC. Protein: CASSLLPGLGEQYF. Looking up the rest from reference TRBV7-2 and TRBJ2-7 gives the full variable domain: GAGVSQSPSNKVTEKGKDVELRCDPISGHTALYWYRQSLGQGLEFLIYFQGNSAPDKSGLPSDRFSAERTGGSVSTLTIQRTQQEDSAVYLCASSLLPGLGEQYFGPGTRLTVT.

The sample holds many counts of this clonotype. This chain uses TRBV5-1 with TRBJ2-1; 10 nucleotides agree with TRBD1. The CDR3 spans 14 residues. CDR1 and CDR2 from the germline V gene are SGHRS and YFSETQ. V trimming: 4 bases; J trimming: 8 bases; junction bases outside the gene matches: 6. The chain's CDR3 is CASSIGDRGYEQFF. CDR3 coding DNA: TGCGCCAGCAGCATCGGGGACAGGGGCTATGAGCAGTTCTTC.

This clonotype came up many times. The chain is built from TRBV29-1 and TRBJ2-1; TRBD2 matches 7 bases. Germline CDR1 reads SQVTM; CDR2 reads ANQGSEA. CDR3 length: 13 residues. CDR3 residues: CRGEGNTYNEQFF. CDR3 DNA: TGCAGGGGGGAGGGGAATACCTACAATGAGCAGTTCTTC.

This clonotype appeared many times. This rearrangement joins TRBV4-1 to TRBJ1-2, with 9 bases fitting TRBD1. CDR1 is MGHRA and CDR2 is YSYEKL in the germline V gene. With 1 base clipped from V and 0 bases from J, the junction kept 0 bases outside the gene matches. The CDR3 is made up of 15 amino acids. CDR3 protein: CASSQGTGANYGYTF. The DNA of the CDR3 is TGCGCCAGCAGCCAAGGGACAGGGGCTAACTATGGCTACACCTTC.

This clonotype occurred once. The junction departs from the called germline gene at one end, perhaps through a read error. This sequence joins TRBV7-9 and TRBJ2-7; 10 bases agree with TRBD1. Germline V gene data show CDR1 as SEHNR and CDR2 as FQNEAQ (reference sequence). The length of the CDR3 is 15 residues. CDR3 coding DNA: TGTGCCAGCAGCTACTACCGGGACAGGGGCTACGAGCGGTACTTC. Translated: CASSYYRDRGYERYF. The complete variable domain, with remaining parts taken from reference TRBV7-9 and TRBJ2-7, reads DTGVSQNPRHKITKRGQNVTFRCDPISEHNRLYWYRQTLGQGPEFLTYFQNEAQLEKSRLLSDRFSAERPKGSFSTLEIQRTEQGDSAMYLCASSYYRDRGYERYFGPGTRLTVT.